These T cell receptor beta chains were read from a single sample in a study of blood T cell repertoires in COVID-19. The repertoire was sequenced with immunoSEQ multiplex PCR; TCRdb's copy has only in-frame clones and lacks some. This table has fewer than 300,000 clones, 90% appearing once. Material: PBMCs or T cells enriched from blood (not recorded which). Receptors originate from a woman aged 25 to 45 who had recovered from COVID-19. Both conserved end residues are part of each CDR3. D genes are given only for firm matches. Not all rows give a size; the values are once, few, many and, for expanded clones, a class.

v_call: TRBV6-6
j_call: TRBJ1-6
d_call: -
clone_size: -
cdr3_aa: CASSYPIRQNSPLHF
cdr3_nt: TGTGCCAGCAGTTACCCCATTAGACAGAATTCACCCCTCCACTTT

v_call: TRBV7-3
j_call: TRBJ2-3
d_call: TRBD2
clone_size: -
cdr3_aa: CASSPGGAGFTDTQYF
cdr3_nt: TGTGCCAGCAGCCCCGGGGGGGCCGGGTTCACAGATACGCAGTATTTT

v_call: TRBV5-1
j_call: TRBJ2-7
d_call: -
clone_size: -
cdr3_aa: CASSLGAGSMDYEQYF
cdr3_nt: TGCGCCAGCAGCTTGGGTGCAGGGTCTATGGACTACGAGCAGTACTTC

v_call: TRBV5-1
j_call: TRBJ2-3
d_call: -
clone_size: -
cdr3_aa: CASGGGTDTQYF
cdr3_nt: TGCGCCAGCGGCGGCGGCACAGATACGCAGTATTTT

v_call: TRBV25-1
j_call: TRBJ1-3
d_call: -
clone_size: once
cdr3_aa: CASSGYDSSSGNTIYF
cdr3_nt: TGTGCCAGCAGTGGGTACGACAGTTCGTCTGGAAACACCATATATTTT

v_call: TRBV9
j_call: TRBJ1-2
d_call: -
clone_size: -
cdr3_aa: CASSVGSEYGYTF
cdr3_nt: TGTGCCAGCAGCGTAGGTTCGGAGTATGGCTACACCTTC

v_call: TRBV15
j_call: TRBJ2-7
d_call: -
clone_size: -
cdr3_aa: CATSRDRMIGTYEQYF
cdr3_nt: TGTGCCACCAGCAGAGATAGGATGATCGGGACCTACGAGCAGTACTTC

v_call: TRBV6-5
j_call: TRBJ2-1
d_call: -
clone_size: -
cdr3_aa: CASSPPGDNEQFF
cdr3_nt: TGTGCCAGCAGCCCCCCGGGGGACAATGAGCAGTTCTTC

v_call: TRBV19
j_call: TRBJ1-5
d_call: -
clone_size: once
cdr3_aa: CASSISRWTEARHF
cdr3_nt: TGTGCCAGTAGTATAAGTCGGTGGACGGAGGCCCGGCATTTT

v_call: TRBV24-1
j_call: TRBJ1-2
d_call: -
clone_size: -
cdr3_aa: CATSDTGQHYGYTF
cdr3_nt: TGTGCCACCAGTGATACCGGACAGCACTATGGCTACACCTTC

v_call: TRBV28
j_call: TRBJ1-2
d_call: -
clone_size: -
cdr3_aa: CATTILTANGYTF
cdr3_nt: TGTGCCACCACTATCTTGACAGCTAATGGCTACACCTTC

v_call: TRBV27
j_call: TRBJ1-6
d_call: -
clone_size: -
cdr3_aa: CASRLTQDSPLHF
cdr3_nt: TGTGCCAGCAGACTTACCCAGGATTCACCCCTCCACTTT

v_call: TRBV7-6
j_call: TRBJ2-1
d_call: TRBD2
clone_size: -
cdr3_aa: CASSHSGTSSNEQFF
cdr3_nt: TGTGCCAGCAGCCACTCCGGGACTAGTTCAAATGAGCAGTTCTTC

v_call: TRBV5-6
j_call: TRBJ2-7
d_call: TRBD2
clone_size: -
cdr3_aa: CASSLAIAGGYEQYF
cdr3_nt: TGTGCCAGCAGCTTGGCAATAGCGGGGGGCTACGAGCAGTACTTC

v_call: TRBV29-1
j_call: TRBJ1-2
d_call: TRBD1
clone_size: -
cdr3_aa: CSGSDRGTYGYTF
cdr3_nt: TGCAGCGGATCGGACAGGGGGACCTATGGCTACACCTTC

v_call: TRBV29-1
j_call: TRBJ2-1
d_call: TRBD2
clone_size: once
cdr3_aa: CSARLAGAHNEQFF
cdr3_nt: TGCAGCGCCCGACTAGCGGGAGCCCACAATGAGCAGTTCTTC

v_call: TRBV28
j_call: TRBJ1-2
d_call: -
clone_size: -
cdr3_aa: CASSLPGVNYGYTF
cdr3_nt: TGTGCCAGCAGTTTACCGGGGGTTAACTATGGCTACACCTTC

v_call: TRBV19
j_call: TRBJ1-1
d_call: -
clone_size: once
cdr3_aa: CASSNAEDRSTEAFF
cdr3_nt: TGTGCCAGTAGTAATGCAGAAGACAGGAGTACTGAAGCTTTCTTT

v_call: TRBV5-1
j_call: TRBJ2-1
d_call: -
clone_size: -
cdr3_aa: CASSSGFSYNEQFF
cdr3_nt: TGCGCCAGCAGCTCCGGGTTTTCCTACAATGAGCAGTTCTTC

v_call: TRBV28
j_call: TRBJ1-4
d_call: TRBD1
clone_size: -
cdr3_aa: CASSLADRGREKLFF
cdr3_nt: TGTGCCAGCAGTTTAGCTGACAGGGGACGGGAAAAACTGTTTTTT

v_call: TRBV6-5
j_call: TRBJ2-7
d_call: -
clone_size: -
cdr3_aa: CASTGISSYEQYF
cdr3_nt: TGTGCCAGCACCGGGATTTCCTCCTACGAGCAGTACTTC

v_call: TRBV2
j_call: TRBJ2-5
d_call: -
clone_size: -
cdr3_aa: CASRAGIGTQYF
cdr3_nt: TGTGCCAGCCGGGCCGGGATAGGGACCCAGTACTTC

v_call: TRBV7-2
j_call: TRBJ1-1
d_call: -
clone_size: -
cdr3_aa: CASSPTILGRGSEAFF
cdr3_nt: TGTGCCAGCAGCCCTACGATCCTAGGCAGGGGATCTGAAGCTTTCTTT

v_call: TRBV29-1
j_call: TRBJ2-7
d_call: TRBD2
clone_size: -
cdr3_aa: CSVAGTSGRHSEQYF
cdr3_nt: TGCAGCGTCGCCGGGACTAGCGGGCGCCACTCCGAGCAGTACTTC

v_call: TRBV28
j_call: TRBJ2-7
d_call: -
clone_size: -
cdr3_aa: CASSNVGGGYYEQYF
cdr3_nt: TGTGCCAGCAGCAACGTCGGGGGTGGATACTACGAGCAGTACTTC

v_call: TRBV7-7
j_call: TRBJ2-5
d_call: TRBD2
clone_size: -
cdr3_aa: CASSLALAGQETQYF
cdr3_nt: TGTGCTAGCAGCTTAGCACTAGCGGGCCAAGAGACCCAGTACTTC

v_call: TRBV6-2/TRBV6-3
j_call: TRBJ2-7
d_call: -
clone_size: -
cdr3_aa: CASSYPPRQVLAEQYF
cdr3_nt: TGTGCCAGCAGTTATCCCCCGCGACAGGTTTTGGCCGAGCAGTACTTC

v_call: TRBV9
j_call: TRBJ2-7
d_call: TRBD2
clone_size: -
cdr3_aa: CASSVGSSGSSYEQYF
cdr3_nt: TGTGCCAGCAGCGTAGGGAGTAGCGGGAGCTCCTACGAGCAGTACTTC

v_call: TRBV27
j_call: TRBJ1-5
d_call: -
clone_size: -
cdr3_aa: CASSLGDTNQPQHF
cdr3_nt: TGTGCCAGCAGTTTAGGGGACACTAATCAGCCCCAGCATTTT

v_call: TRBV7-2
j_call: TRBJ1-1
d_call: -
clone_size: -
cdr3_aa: CASSLHGVGTLDTEAFF
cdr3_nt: TGTGCCAGCAGCTTACACGGTGTTGGTACGTTGGACACTGAAGCTTTCTTT

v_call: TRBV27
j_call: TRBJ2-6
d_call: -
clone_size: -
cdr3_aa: CASSPLGGGANVLTF
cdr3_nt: TGTGCCAGCAGTCCACTCGGTGGTGGGGCCAACGTCCTGACTTTC

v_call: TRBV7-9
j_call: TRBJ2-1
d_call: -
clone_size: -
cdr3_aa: CASIASGSTDNEQFF
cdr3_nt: TGTGCCAGCATCGCGAGCGGTTCTACCGACAATGAGCAGTTCTTC

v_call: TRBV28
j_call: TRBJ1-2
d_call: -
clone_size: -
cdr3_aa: CASSSIQALYYGYTF
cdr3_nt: TGTGCCAGCAGTTCAATACAGGCTCTCTACTATGGCTACACCTTC

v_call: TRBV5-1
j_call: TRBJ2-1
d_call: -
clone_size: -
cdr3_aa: CASSLAAAGSSYNEQFF
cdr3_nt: TGCGCCAGCAGCTTGGCCGCGGCGGGGAGCTCCTACAATGAGCAGTTCTTC

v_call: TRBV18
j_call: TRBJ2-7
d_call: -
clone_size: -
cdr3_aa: CASSPPPGHPEHEQYF
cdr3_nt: TGTGCCAGCTCACCACCGCCCGGACATCCGGAGCACGAGCAGTACTTC